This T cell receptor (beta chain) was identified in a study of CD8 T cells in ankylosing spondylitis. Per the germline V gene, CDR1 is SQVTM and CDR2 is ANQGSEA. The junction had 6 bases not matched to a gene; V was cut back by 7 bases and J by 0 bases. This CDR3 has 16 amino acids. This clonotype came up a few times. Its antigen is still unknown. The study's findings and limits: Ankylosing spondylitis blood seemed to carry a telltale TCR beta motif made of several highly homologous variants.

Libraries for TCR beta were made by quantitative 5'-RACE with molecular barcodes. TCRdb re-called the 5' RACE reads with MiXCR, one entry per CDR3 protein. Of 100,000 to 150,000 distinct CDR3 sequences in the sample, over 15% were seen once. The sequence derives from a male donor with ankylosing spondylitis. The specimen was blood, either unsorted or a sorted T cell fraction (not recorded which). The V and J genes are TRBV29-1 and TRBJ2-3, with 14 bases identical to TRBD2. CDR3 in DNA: TGCAGCGGCGGACTAGCGGGAGGTTGGAGCACAGATACGCAGTATTTT. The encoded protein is CSGGLAGGWSTDTQYF.